This passage covers 2 T cell receptor beta chains from one sample sequenced in a study of blood T cell repertoires in COVID-19. The data were produced by immunoSEQ multiplex PCR, yet TCRdb's version contains in-frame clones alone and is incomplete. This sample has approximately 200,000 clones, with 79% found just once. Sample: peripheral blood. These receptors were taken from a man in his fifties or sixties with active or convalescent COVID-19.

The chain links TRBV3-1 (or the pseudogene TRBV3-2) to TRBJ2-1, with 7 bases matching TRBD2. CDR1 and CDR2 from the germline V gene are LGHDT and YNNKEL (reference sequence). V gave up 1 base and J gave up 10 bases; unmatched junction bases: 7. The CDR3 is 14 residues long. In DNA form, the CDR3 reads TGTGCCAGCAGCCAAGGAGGACTAGTCGGAGAGCAGTTCTTC. The encoded protein is CASSQGGLVGEQFF.

V and J are TRBV11-2 and TRBJ2-7; D is possibly TRBD1 (5 bases). The CDR3 spans 12 residues. Between the trimmed V and J ends, which lost 6 bases and 5 bases, there was a span of 11 bases. Germline assignment: CDR1 SGHAT and CDR2 FQNNGV. The CDR3 DNA follows: TGTGCCAGCAGAGGGGATTACAACGAGCAGTACTTC. Translation: CASRGDYNEQYF.